A selection of T cell receptor beta chains follows, all from one sample in a study of cytomegalovirus exposure and HLA in healthy donors. TCRdb keeps only in-frame clones here, not all; method: immunoSEQ multiplex PCR. Of some 180,000 clones listed, 75% to 85% are singletons. Sample: PBMCs. The receptors derive from a man between 18 and 29 years old in good health and CMV-seronegative. Both conserved end residues are part of each CDR3. D genes are given only for firm matches. Clone sizes are given selectively: once, few, many, or a class where the clone is expanded.

TRBJ2-5 | TRBD2 | few | TRBV29-1 | TGCAGCGTTGAGGAGTTAGCGGGAGGAACAGAGACCCAGTACTTC | CSVEELAGGTETQYF
TRBJ1-1 | TRBD1 | - | TRBV29-1 | TGCAGCGGAGGTACCGGGACAGCGAACACTGAAGCTTTCTTT | CSGGTGTANTEAFF
TRBJ1-2 | - | - | TRBV9 | TGTGCCAGCAGCGAAGGGGTCTTC | CASSEGVF
TRBJ2-1 | - | - | TRBV5-1 | TGCGCCAGCAGCTTGGAGGGCCGGGGGAGTAGTGAGCAGTTCTTC | CASSLEGRGSSEQFF
TRBJ1-5 | - | - | TRBV5-1 | TGCGCCAGCAGCTTGGGCGGGGGTTGGGGTGATCCTCAGCCCCAGCATTTT | CASSLGGGWGDPQPQHF
TRBJ1-1 | - | once | TRBV6-1 | TGTGCCAGCAGTGAAACTGGGGCGAGCACTGAAGCTTTCTTT | CASSETGASTEAFF
TRBJ1-4 | - | - | TRBV21-1 | TGTGCCAGCAGCAAATGGGGAAGGGACAGGGGGCGAGAAAAACTGTTTTTT | CASSKWGRDRGREKLFF
TRBJ2-3 | TRBD1 | - | TRBV19 | TGTGCCAGTAGTGTACGACAGGGGCCAAGGGGTACGCAGTATTTT | CASSVRQGPRGTQYF
TRBJ1-6 | - | - | TRBV5-1 | TGCGCCAGCAGCTTGGTGCCAGGGGCCGACAATTCACCCCTCCACTTT | CASSLVPGADNSPLHF
TRBJ2-5 | - | few | TRBV7-8 | TGTGCCAGCAGCCCAACGGTCCTAGCGAACCAAGAGACCCAGTACTTC | CASSPTVLANQETQYF
TRBJ2-2 | - | - | TRBV5-1 | TGCGCCAGCAGCTTGGCGCCAGGGTACGCCGGGGAGCTGTTTTTT | CASSLAPGYAGELFF
TRBJ2-7 | TRBD1 | - | TRBV29-1 | TGCAGCGTTTCCCTCGGACAGGGTGGTTACGAGCAGTACTTC | CSVSLGQGGYEQYF
TRBJ2-7 | - | - | TRBV2 | TGTGCCAGCAGTGAATCGCCGGGGGTCTTATACGAGCAGTACTTC | CASSESPGVLYEQYF
TRBJ1-5 | - | few | TRBV27 | TGTGCCAGCAGACCCGCGGGGGGGCGAGCACAGCATTTT | CASRPAGGRAQHF
TRBJ2-1 | TRBD2 | - | TRBV25-1 | TGTGCCAGCAGTGAATCAGGTCGGCGGGAGGGCTACAATGAGCAGTTCTTC | CASSESGRREGYNEQFF
TRBJ2-7 | - | few | TRBV1 | TGCACCAGCAGCCAAGGGCCTAGCGGGGGGCCCCTTTCCTACGAGCAGTACTTC | CTSSQGPSGGPLSYEQYF
TRBJ2-6 | - | - | TRBV5-1 | TGCGCCAGCAGCTTGGGAGGGTCTGGGGCCAACGTCCTGACTTTC | CASSLGGSGANVLTF
TRBJ2-2 | - | - | TRBV21-1 | TGTGCCAGCAGCGACCGGGACAGGGGCCCGGACACCGGGGAGCTGTTTTTT | CASSDRDRGPDTGELFF
TRBJ1-6 | - | - | TRBV2 | TGTGCCAGCAGTGAAGGTGAGGGGGTTTGGAATTCACCCCTCCACTTT | CASSEGEGVWNSPLHF
TRBJ1-2 | TRBD1 | - | TRBV7-9 | TGTGCCAATGGACAGGGGGCAAGTGGCTACACCTTC | CANGQGASGYTF
TRBJ1-1 | - | - | TRBV9 | TGTGCCAGCAGCGTGGCAGGCAGGGGCACTGAAGCTTTCTTT | CASSVAGRGTEAFF
TRBJ2-7 | - | - | TRBV4-2 | TGTGCCAGCAGCCAAGATAAGGGAGGCGAGCAGTACTTC | CASSQDKGGEQYF
TRBJ2-7 | - | - | TRBV29-1 | TGCAGCGCTTTAGGGGTCGGACATTCCGAGCAGTACTTC | CSALGVGHSEQYF
TRBJ1-1 | - | few | TRBV28 | TGTGCCAGCAGACAGGGTCCGGTGAACACTGAAGCTTTCTTT | CASRQGPVNTEAFF
TRBJ2-3 | - | - | TRBV7-9 | TGTGCCAGCAGCTCACACCAGGGCCTAGGATCGGTTGAAGGAGATACGCAGTATTTT | CASSSHQGLGSVEGDTQYF
TRBJ2-3 | TRBD2 | - | TRBV5-1 | TGCGCCAGCAGCTTCGGGGCGGGAGGCGAAGATACGCAGTATTTT | CASSFGAGGEDTQYF
TRBJ2-7 | TRBD2 | - | TRBV9 | TGTGCCAGCAGCTTATCGGGACTAGCGACCTCCTACGAGCAGTACTTC | CASSLSGLATSYEQYF
TRBJ2-7 | TRBD2 | - | TRBV27 | TGTGCCAGCAGTACCCGACTAGCGCGGTACCACGAGCAGTACTTC | CASSTRLARYHEQYF
TRBJ1-1 | - | - | TRBV5-1 | TGCGCCAGCAGCTTAGGGGGAGGGGGCACTGAAGCTTTCTTT | CASSLGGGGTEAFF
TRBJ2-2 | TRBD2 | - | TRBV29-1 | TGCAGCGTTGCGAGCGGGGGGGCAGGGGCCGGGGAGCTGTTTTTT | CSVASGGAGAGELFF
TRBJ1-2 | TRBD1 | - | TRBV19 | TGTGCCAGTAGTCGGGACAGTTATAACTATGGCTACACCTTC | CASSRDSYNYGYTF
TRBJ2-3 | - | - | TRBV2 | TGTGCCCTCCAGGTCTCTAGCACAGATACGCAGTATTTT | CALQVSSTDTQYF
TRBJ1-1 | TRBD1 | - | TRBV18 | TGTGCCAGCTACCCAGGGGGCACTGAAGCTTTCTTT | CASYPGGTEAFF
TRBJ1-6 | - | - | TRBV20-1 | TGCGTTACAGGAGATAATTCACCCCTCCACTTT | CVTGDNSPLHF
TRBJ1-1 | TRBD1 | - | TRBV2 | TGTGCCAGCAGTGAAGTGACAGGGGCACAAGCTTTCTTT | CASSEVTGAQAFF
TRBJ1-1 | TRBD1 | once | TRBV5-4 | TGTGCCAGCAGCTTGGACATCGGTACAGGGGGAGACACTGAAGCTTTCTTT | CASSLDIGTGGDTEAFF
TRBJ1-1 | - | - | TRBV7-8 | TGTGCCAGCAGCTTACAGGGTTCTGAAGCTTTCTTT | CASSLQGSEAFF
TRBJ2-7 | - | - | TRBV10-3 | TGTGCCATCAAGAATAGCGCGAGCTCCTACGAGCAGTACTTC | CAIKNSASSYEQYF
TRBJ2-1 | TRBD2 | - | TRBV6-6 | TGTGCCAGCAGTCCTAGCGGGGGACCCTACAATGAGCAGTTCTTC | CASSPSGGPYNEQFF
TRBJ2-7 | - | - | TRBV27 | TGTGCCAGCAGTTTAGTCGGGGATGGGGAGCAGTACTTC | CASSLVGDGEQYF
TRBJ1-5 | - | - | TRBV6-1 | TGTGCCAGCAGTGCCGGACTAGATAGCAATCAGCCCCAGCATTTT | CASSAGLDSNQPQHF
TRBJ2-1 | TRBD2 | few | TRBV27 | TGTGCCAGCAGTTTGCATCTAGCGGGCGGATACAATGAGCAGTTCTTC | CASSLHLAGGYNEQFF
TRBJ2-1 | - | few | TRBV5-1 | TGCGCCAGCAGCCCAACCCGACAGGAGGAGGAGTTCTTC | CASSPTRQEEEFF
TRBJ2-7 | - | once | TRBV4-2 | TGTGCCAGCAGCCAAGAGACAGGTTCGGGGGAGCAGTACTTC | CASSQETGSGEQYF
TRBJ1-1 | - | - | TRBV28 | TGTGCCAGCAGTTTTGTCTTAGGGGCTGCTTTCTTT | CASSFVLGAAFF
TRBJ2-7 | TRBD2 | - | TRBV6-5 | TGTGCCAGCAGTGCGACTAGCGGCGCCTACGAGCAGTACTTC | CASSATSGAYEQYF
TRBJ1-2 | - | - | TRBV29-1 | TGCAGCGTTGAACGCGGCAGGGGAAATGGCTACACCTTC | CSVERGRGNGYTF
TRBJ1-5 | TRBD1 | - | TRBV4-1 | TGCGCCAGCAGCCAACCGGGACAGCATCAGCCCCAGCATTTT | CASSQPGQHQPQHF
TRBJ2-2 | TRBD1 | - | TRBV19 | TGTGCCAGTAGCAGGCGTCGGGACAGGGGGCTTCCTAACACCGGGGAGCTGTTTTTT | CASSRRRDRGLPNTGELFF
TRBJ2-1 | TRBD2 | - | TRBV6-5 | TGTGCCAGCAGTCTGGTGTCGGGGGGACACAATGAGCAGTTCTTC | CASSLVSGGHNEQFF
TRBJ1-6 | - | - | TRBV21-1 | TGTGCCAGCAGCAAAGAGTCGGTCACCTATAATTCACCCCTCCACTTT | CASSKESVTYNSPLHF
TRBJ1-1 | - | - | TRBV21-1 | TGTGCCAGCAGCAAATGGGGACAGGGATGTTACACTGAAGCTTTCTTT | CASSKWGQGCYTEAFF
TRBJ2-7 | TRBD2 | - | TRBV6-6 | TGTGCCAGCAGTGAGCGGGAGGGCCTTTTCGAGCAGTACTTC | CASSEREGLFEQYF
TRBJ2-1 | TRBD2 | - | TRBV7-3 | TGTGCCAGCAGCCAATCCGGCGGGAGGGCCCATGAGCAGTTCTTC | CASSQSGGRAHEQFF
TRBJ2-7 | - | - | TRBV29-1 | TGCAGCGTTGGAGGGGGTCACGAGCAGTACTTC | CSVGGGHEQYF
TRBJ2-7 | - | - | TRBV5-1 | TGCGCCAGCAGCTTGGGTCAGGGCTCGGGCGAGCAGTACTTC | CASSLGQGSGEQYF
TRBJ1-1 | - | few | TRBV6-4 | TGTGCCAGCAGTGACTCACACAGGGCCTCTGAAGCTTTCTTT | CASSDSHRASEAFF
TRBJ2-7 | - | - | TRBV7-9 | TGTGCCAGCAGCTTAGTAATCCGGACGCCGGGGGACGAGCAGTACTTC | CASSLVIRTPGDEQYF
TRBJ2-7 | TRBD1 | - | TRBV5-1 | TGCGCCAGCAAGAGCTGGACAGGTGCCTCCTACGAGCAGTACTTC | CASKSWTGASYEQYF
TRBJ1-1 | - | - | TRBV5-4 | TGTGCCAGCAGCAAAGGGGCAGCTGCCATCTCTGAAGCTTTCTTT | CASSKGAAAISEAFF